This T cell receptor (beta chain) is from a study of T cell responses to AZD1222 COVID-19 vaccine. Study-level findings and limits: Repertoire sampling was restricted to post-peak T cell response timepoints.

Turning to this clone: The target antigen is unknown.

Assay: immunoSEQ multiplex PCR; the TCRdb copy retains only in-frame clones and omits some. The table records 150,000 or so clones, around 89% of them present only once. CDR1 and CDR2 from the germline V gene are MNHEY and SVGEGT. The CDR3 length is 16 residues. Trimming removed 4 bases at V and 3 bases at J, with 19 bases between. The source is an adult in good health. Sequencing used peripheral blood, obtained on day 0 of AZD1222 vaccination. The chain carries TRBV6-2 or TRBV6-3 and TRBJ2-7; D is unclear. DNA of the CDR3: TGTGCCAGCAGTTCCCCGACCTTGCTAAACTTCTACGAGCAGTACTTC. Protein sequence: CASSSPTLLNFYEQYF.